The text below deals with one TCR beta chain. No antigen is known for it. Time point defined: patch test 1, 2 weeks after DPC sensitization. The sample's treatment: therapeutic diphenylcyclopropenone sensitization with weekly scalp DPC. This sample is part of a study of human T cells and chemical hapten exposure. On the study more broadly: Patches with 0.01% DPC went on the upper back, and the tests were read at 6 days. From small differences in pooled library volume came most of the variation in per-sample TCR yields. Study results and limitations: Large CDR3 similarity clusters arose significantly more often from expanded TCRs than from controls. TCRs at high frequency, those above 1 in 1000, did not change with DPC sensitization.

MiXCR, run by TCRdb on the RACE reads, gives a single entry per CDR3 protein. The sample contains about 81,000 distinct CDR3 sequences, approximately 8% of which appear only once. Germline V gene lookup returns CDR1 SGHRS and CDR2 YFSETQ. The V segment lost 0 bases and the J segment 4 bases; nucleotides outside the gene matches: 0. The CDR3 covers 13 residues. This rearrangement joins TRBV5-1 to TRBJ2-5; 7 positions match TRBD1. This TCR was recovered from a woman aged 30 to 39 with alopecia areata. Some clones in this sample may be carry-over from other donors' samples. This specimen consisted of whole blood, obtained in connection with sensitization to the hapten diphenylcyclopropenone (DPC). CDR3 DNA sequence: TGCGCCAGCAGCTTGGGACAGGGAGAGACCCAGTACTTC. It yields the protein CASSLGQGETQYF.